In this sample, the clone carrying this T cell receptor beta chain is medium-sized. Original processing methods: Amplification of reference gene primers provided the estimated nucleated cell counts. Data came from immunoSEQ multiplex PCR; TCRdb stores just in-frame clones and leaves some out. V and J calls and clone size come straight from that table; D and trimming were deduced from the DNA. Among roughly 15,000 clones listed, 80% to 85% were seen once. The sample comes from a study of blood T cell repertoires in COVID-19. Study-wide context: T cells, B-cell-depleted T cells, or PBMCs supplied cDNA or gDNA.

The sample comprised peripheral blood. This TCR derives from a man over 45 with active COVID-19.

CDR3 in DNA: TGTGCCAGAAGCTTGGTAGGACTAGCGGGAGGGATAACCTCCCAAGAGACCCAGTACTTC. Residues: CARSLVGLAGGITSQETQYF. The gene calls are TRBV5-3 and TRBJ2-5; 15 positions match TRBD2. TRBV5-3 is an ORF, and what it does is uncertain. The CDR3 is 20 amino acids. J gave up 1 base and V 0 bases, and 10 bases lay outside the gene matches.